Following are 26 T cell receptor beta chains from one sample sequenced in a study of T cells expressing NK-cell markers. No DNA is given; TCRdb re-called the 5' RACE reads and lists each CDR3 protein once. In total, the table holds fewer than 16,000 distinct CDR3 sequences. Sequenced material: blood T cells: a sorted CD56 or NKG2C T cell subset, CD4+ or CD8+ T cells, or bulk PBMC T cells (not recorded which). These receptors originate from a man aged 18 to 69 in good health.

V is TRBV12-3 or TRBV12-4 and J is TRBJ2-1. The length of the CDR3 is 16 residues. The chain's CDR3 is CASSAYDRGSYNEQFF.

The gene calls are TRBV11-2 and TRBJ1-1; lacking DNA, the TRBD1 call made by TCRdb goes unchecked. Germline V lookup: CDR1 SGHAT, CDR2 FQNNGV. The CDR3 sequence is 14 residues long. This CDR3 reads CASSLEGVGTEAFF.

The V and J genes are TRBV7-2 and TRBJ1-1. CDR1 SGHTA and CDR2 FQGNSA come from the germline V gene. The CDR3 contains 16 residues. The CDR3 sequence is CASSLVGRGKDTEAFF.

The genes are TRBV5-1 and TRBJ2-6. The CDR3 totals 15 residues. Germline V lookup: CDR1 SGHRS, CDR2 YFSETQ. The CDR3 loop reads CASSLMTSGANVLTF.

The chain is built from TRBV12-3 or TRBV12-4 and TRBJ1-1; the D gene TCRdb calls, TRBD1, cannot be checked with no DNA. This CDR3 is 14 amino acids long. The CDR3 reads CASSLRGTNTEAFF.

The gene calls are TRBV4-2 and TRBJ2-3; TCRdb's D call, TRBD1, is unchecked because there is no DNA. Germline values: CDR1 LGHNA, CDR2 YNFKEQ. The CDR3 contains 12 residues. The CDR3 sequence is CAAGQGTDTQYF.

V usage is TRBV12-3 or TRBV12-4 and J usage is TRBJ2-5; TCRdb's D call of TRBD2 is untestable without DNA. The CDR3 covers 16 residues. CDR3: CASSFGVGGSRETQYF.

J is TRBJ1-5 and V is TRBV12-3 or TRBV12-4. CDR3 length: 13 amino acids. The CDR3: CASSGGGNQPQHF.

The chain links TRBV7-3 to TRBJ2-3. The CDR3 extends over 13 amino acids. Germline CDR1 reads SGHTA; CDR2 reads FQGTGA. CDR3: CASSLSVEDTQYF.

The genes are TRBV27 and TRBJ2-3; TCRdb's D call, TRBD2, is unchecked because there is no DNA. CDR1 is MNHEY and CDR2 is SMNVEV in the germline V gene (reference sequence). CDR3 length: 15 residues. The CDR3 is CASSLASGSPDTQYF.

This chain joins TRBV14 and TRBJ2-7. CDR1 is SGHDN and CDR2 is FVKESK in the germline V gene. CDR3 length: 13 amino acids. The CDR3: CASSQNSALGQYF.

The chain joins TRBV10-3 to TRBJ1-4. Looked up from germline, CDR1 is ENHRY and CDR2 is SYGVKD. The CDR3 loop spans 14 amino acids. CDR3 amino acids: CAISEWQANEKLFF.

This chain links TRBV5-1 with TRBJ2-7; TCRdb returns TRBD2, unconfirmable since there is no DNA. The CDR3 is 16 amino acids. Germline-derived CDR1 and CDR2 are SGHRS and YFSETQ. CDR3 in amino acids: CASSPQAGGTSYEQYF.

The J gene is TRBJ2-5, the V gene TRBV25-1; the TCRdb D gene call, TRBD1, has no DNA to confirm it. Germline lookup yields CDR1 MGHDK and CDR2 SYGVNS. CDR3 length: 15 amino acids. The chain's CDR3 is CASSDPGTGVETQYF. Filled out from reference TRBV25-1 and TRBJ2-5, the complete variable domain reads EADIYQTPRYLVIGTGKKITLECSQTMGHDKMYWYQQDPGMELHLIHYSYGVNSTEKGDLSSESTVSRIRTEHFPLTLESARPSHTSQYLCASSDPGTGVETQYFGPGTRLLVL.

V usage is TRBV20-1 and J usage is TRBJ2-5; checking the TCRdb D call of TRBD2 is not possible without DNA. This CDR3 has 17 amino acids. The germline CDR1 and CDR2 sequences are DFQATT and SNEGSKA (reference sequence). CDR3 sequence: CSARLGLARIIQETQYF.

The rearrangement joins TRBV5-1 to TRBJ2-1; TCRdb's D gene call, TRBD1, goes unchecked for lack of DNA. The CDR3 is made up of 15 amino acids. Germline V gives CDR1 SGHRS, CDR2 YFSETQ. CDR3 sequence reads: CASSLDDRGYNEQFF.

This sequence joins TRBV25-1 and TRBJ1-2; TCRdb outputs TRBD1, but without DNA this stays unchecked. The CDR3 has 13 amino acids. Germline lookup yields CDR1 MGHDK and CDR2 SYGVNS. CDR3 sequence reads: CASSPRTGYGYTF.

The chain recombines TRBV6-2 or TRBV6-3 with TRBJ2-7; TCRdb lists TRBD2, though no DNA is available to test this call. The CDR3 spans 15 residues. The germline V gene encodes CDR1 MNHEY and CDR2 SVGEGT. CDR3 in amino acids: CASSYGRLADYEQYF.

The chain joins TRBV20-1 to TRBJ1-5; absent DNA, TCRdb's TRBD1 call cannot be checked. The germline V gene has CDR1 DFQATT and CDR2 SNEGSKA (reference sequence). The CDR3 covers 14 residues. CDR3: CSARDPGDPQPQHF.

The rearrangement uses TRBV11-2 and TRBJ2-4. CDR1 SGHAT and CDR2 FQNNGV come from the germline V gene. This CDR3 contains 18 residues. The chain's CDR3 is CASSLDLWTNRPKNIQYF.

V gene TRBV3-1 combines with J gene TRBJ1-1; the TRBD1 assignment by TCRdb is unverifiable without DNA. Germline loops: CDR1 LGHDT, CDR2 YNNKEL (reference sequence). The length of the CDR3 is 14 residues. The CDR3 is CASSRGGGLTEAFF.

The rearrangement uses TRBV20-1 and TRBJ1-5; TCRdb returns TRBD1, unconfirmable since there is no DNA. The CDR3 runs to 17 residues. Germline values: CDR1 DFQATT, CDR2 SNEGSKA (reference sequence). CDR3 loop: CSARFPRVGQDNQPQHF.

The J gene is TRBJ2-7, the V gene TRBV6-1; without DNA, the TCRdb call of TRBD1 cannot be checked. Germline-derived CDR1 and CDR2 are MNHNS and SASEGT. The CDR3 contains 13 residues. CDR3 loop: CASRPDFGTEQYF.

This chain connects TRBV4-3 to TRBJ2-1; TCRdb names TRBD2, which stays unverified in the absence of DNA. The CDR3 is made up of 15 amino acids. In germline, CDR1 is LGHNA, CDR2 YSLEER. This CDR3 is CASSPKAGTGNEQFF.

V usage is TRBV7-8 and J usage is TRBJ2-3; absent DNA, TCRdb's TRBD2 call cannot be checked. CDR1 and CDR2 (germline): SGHVS, FQNEAQ. The CDR3 sequence is 16 residues long. The CDR3 sequence is CATRTGRAGGTDTQYF.

This rearrangement joins TRBV12-3 or TRBV12-4 to TRBJ1-2; no DNA is available, so the TRBD1 call from TCRdb remains unchecked. This CDR3 has 13 amino acids. The CDR3 sequence is CASSPGRFYDLTF.